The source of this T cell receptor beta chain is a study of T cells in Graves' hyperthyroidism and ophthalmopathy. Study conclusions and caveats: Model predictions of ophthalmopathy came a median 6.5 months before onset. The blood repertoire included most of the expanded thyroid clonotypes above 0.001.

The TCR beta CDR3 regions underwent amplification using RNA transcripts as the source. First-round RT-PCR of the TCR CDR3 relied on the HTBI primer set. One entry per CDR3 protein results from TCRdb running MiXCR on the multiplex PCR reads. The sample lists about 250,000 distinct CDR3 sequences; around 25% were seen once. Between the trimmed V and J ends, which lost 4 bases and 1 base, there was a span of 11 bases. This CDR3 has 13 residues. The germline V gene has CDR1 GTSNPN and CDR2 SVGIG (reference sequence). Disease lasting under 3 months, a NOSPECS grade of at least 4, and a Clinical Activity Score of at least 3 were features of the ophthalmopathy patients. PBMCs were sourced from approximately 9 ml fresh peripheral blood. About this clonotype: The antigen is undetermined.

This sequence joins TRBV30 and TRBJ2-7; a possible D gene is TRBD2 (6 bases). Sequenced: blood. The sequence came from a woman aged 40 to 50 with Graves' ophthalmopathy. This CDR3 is CAWTGEISYEQYF. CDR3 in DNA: TGTGCCTGGACGGGGGAAATTTCCTACGAGCAGTACTTC.